This T cell receptor beta chain emerged from a study of T cell changes during pregnancy in multiple sclerosis (dated by TCRdb to between 2017 and 2020). Concerning the study at large: Changes in the T cell repertoire over the course of pregnancy were examined in this study in women with multiple sclerosis.

Library creation used the immunoSEQ multiplex PCR assay. The immuneACCESS repertoire file appears here via TCRdb, limited to in-frame rearrangements. These files lack a portion of the clones; in checked studies, under half of the deficit traces to unresolved V genes, and the cause of the others is not known. This sample comprises 40,000 to 50,000 clones, 94% of them detected only once. The biggest ten clones account for almost 4.5% of the sample. The cysteine opens and the phenylalanine closes a CDR3 of 17 amino acids. The CDR3 DNA has 51 bases and is translated from base 1. CDR1 and CDR2 were assigned from the germline V gene (reference sequence) as SEHNR and FQNEAQ. V lost 4 bases and J lost 2 bases; the stretch between them is 19 bases long. Comments on this clone: Its specific antigen is unknown. Base qualities are missing; no much larger clone stands one base away.

This clonotype was obtained from a female donor with multiple sclerosis, enrolled in a pregnancy study. The sequencing used CD8+ T cells from peripheral blood mononuclear cells, collected in the first trimester of pregnancy. The chain employs TRBV7-9 and TRBJ2-3; TRBD2 could be the D gene, as 7 bases match. The CDR3 loop reads CASSSQSAGAYTDTQYF. The bases read TGTGCCAGCAGCTCTCAGAGTGCGGGGGCATACACAGATACGCAGTATTTT.